The 25 T cell receptor beta chains below all came from one sample that was sequenced in a study of blood T cell repertoires in COVID-19. The table came from immunoSEQ multiplex PCR; TCRdb's copy has only in-frame clones and leaves some out. The repertoire includes about 130,000 clones, over 80% of them detected once, and roughly 18% sits in the top ten. Sequencing used PBMCs or T cells enriched from blood (not recorded which). All receptors derive from a young man who had recovered from COVID-19.

The chain is built from TRBV11-3 and TRBJ2-2, with 10 positions matching TRBD1. J was trimmed by 7 bases and V by 5 bases; bases with no gene match: 7. The CDR3 has 15 amino acids. Germline-derived CDR1 and CDR2 are SGHNT and YENEEA. CDR3 sequence: CASSERQGAGGELFF. DNA of the CDR3: TGTGCCAGCAGCGAACGACAGGGGGCAGGCGGGGAGCTGTTTTTT.

The genes are TRBV5-1 and TRBJ2-1; 7 bases map to TRBD1. V was clipped by 0 bases and J by 8 bases; unmatched bases: 2. From germline, CDR1 is SGHRS and CDR2 YFSETQ. The CDR3 is 13 residues long. The CDR3 region is CASSLVGGDEQFF. CDR3 DNA sequence: TGCGCCAGCAGCTTGGTAGGGGGCGATGAGCAGTTCTTC.

The chain recombines TRBV27 with TRBJ1-2; a possible D gene is TRBD1 (6 bases). The V end was cut by 6 bases, the J end by 6 bases, with 20 bases between. Germline V CDR1 and CDR2: MNHEY, SMNVEV (reference sequence). The CDR3 is 15 amino acids. The CDR3 coding sequence is TGTGCCAGCAGGCCCTTAGCAGGGGCGGAGGATGGCTACACCTTC. Residues: CASRPLAGAEDGYTF.

The rearrangement uses TRBV19 and TRBJ2-1, with TRBD2 matching 9 bases. This CDR3 contains 13 residues. Germline V gene lookup returns CDR1 LNHDA and CDR2 SQIVND (reference sequence). J gave up 4 bases and V 11 bases, and 6 bases lay outside the gene matches. As DNA, the CDR3 is TGTGCCTCCGGACTAGCGCCATACAATGAGCAGTTCTTC. It yields the protein CASGLAPYNEQFF.

This clone was detected once. V usage is TRBV11-2 and J usage is TRBJ2-1, with D possibly matching TRBD2 (5 bases). CDR3 length: 17 residues. V lost 5 bases and J 3 bases, leaving 20 bases between the germline ends. Germline assignment: CDR1 SGHAT and CDR2 FQNNGV. In DNA, the CDR3 is TGTGCCAGCAGCCCTTGGGTGTTTAGCGACGTCTACAATGAGCAGTTCTTC. It specifies CASSPWVFSDVYNEQFF.

The rearrangement links TRBV3-1 (or the pseudogene TRBV3-2) to TRBJ1-2; TRBD1 agrees at 9 bases. The CDR3 loop spans 14 amino acids. Germline values: CDR1 LGHDT, CDR2 YNNKEL (reference sequence). After removal of 0 bases from V and 12 bases from J, the junction contained 8 bases not matched to a gene. CDR3 in amino acids: CASSQDPGQGTHTF. CDR3 in DNA: TGTGCCAGCAGCCAAGATCCCGGACAGGGGACACACACCTTC.

The chain carries TRBV5-5 and TRBJ1-6, with TRBD1 matching over 9 bases. The CDR3 is 15 residues long. CDR1 and CDR2 from the germline V gene are SGHKS and YYEKEE (reference sequence). V shed 0 bases, J shed 10 bases, and the junction held 5 bases outside the gene matches. This CDR3 is CASSLGTGEGSPLHF. The CDR3 nucleotides are TGTGCCAGCAGCTTGGGGACAGGGGAGGGCTCACCCCTCCACTTT.

The chain links TRBV7-8 to TRBJ1-6, with D possibly matching TRBD1 (5 bases). Germline CDR1 is SGHVS and CDR2 is FQNEAQ. Between the trimmed V and J ends, which lost 3 bases and 7 bases, there was a span of 7 bases. The CDR3 length is 13 residues. The CDR3 here is CASSFAGNSPLHF. Written as DNA, the CDR3 is TGTGCCAGCAGCTTCGCAGGGAATTCACCCCTCCACTTT. The whole variable domain, filled in from reference TRBV7-8 and TRBJ1-6, reads GAGVSQSPRYKVAKRGQDVALRCDPISGHVSLFWYQQALGQGPEFLTYFQNEAQLDKSGLPSDRFFAERPEGSVSTLKIQRTQQEDSAVYLCASSFAGNSPLHFGNGTRLTVT.

The chain recombines TRBV27 with TRBJ2-5; 11 bases agree with TRBD2. After removal of 5 bases from V and 5 bases from J, the junction contained 4 bases not matched to a gene. CDR1 is MNHEY, CDR2 SMNVEV, per germline (reference sequence). The CDR3 loop spans 14 amino acids. CDR3 sequence (DNA): TGTGCCAGCAGTGCGGGACTAGCGGTTGAGACCCAGTACTTC. It is translated as CASSAGLAVETQYF.

The rearrangement uses TRBV25-1 and TRBJ1-4, with TRBD1 matching 8 bases. Losses at the gene ends were 6 bases for V and 4 bases for J; bases not matched to a gene: 7. CDR3 length: 15 residues. Germline assignment: CDR1 MGHDK and CDR2 SYGVNS. This chain's CDR3 is CASSAGTGRNEKLFF. The CDR3 region has the DNA TGTGCCAGCAGCGCCGGGACAGGCCGTAATGAAAAACTGTTTTTT. The whole variable domain, remainder taken from reference TRBV25-1 and TRBJ1-4, is EADIYQTPRYLVIGTGKKITLECSQTMGHDKMYWYQQDPGMELHLIHYSYGVNSTEKGDLSSESTVSRIRTEHFPLTLESARPSHTSQYLCASSAGTGRNEKLFFGSGTQLSVL.

The table lists this clone with a count of one. The chain combines TRBV6-5 with TRBJ1-1, with 10 bases that match TRBD1. Germline V lookup: CDR1 MNHEY, CDR2 SVGAGI. The CDR3 is 16 residues long. The trim removed 4 bases at V and 6 bases at J, leaving 11 bases unmatched. CDR3 amino acids: CASSSDRGRSSAEAFF. In DNA form, the CDR3 reads TGTGCCAGCAGTTCTGACAGGGGGCGCAGCTCCGCTGAAGCTTTCTTT.

The chain has TRBV5-1 and TRBJ2-7, with D maybe TRBD1 (6 bases). The CDR3 extends over 14 amino acids. Germline lookup yields CDR1 SGHRS and CDR2 YFSETQ. The V gene lost 5 bases and the J gene lost 7 bases, with 19 bases spanning the gap. CDR3 bases: TGCGCCAGCAGTTCCACTTACAGGGCTCGGGAGCAGTACTTC. It translates to CASSSTYRAREQYF.

The V call is TRBV7-9, the J call TRBJ1-1; D remains ambiguous. CDR1 SEHNR and CDR2 FQNEAQ come from the germline V gene (reference sequence). The CDR3 is 14 amino acids. V was shortened by 10 bases and J by 8 bases, with 23 bases between the two germline ends. CDR3 in amino acids: CATAALGGLREAFF. In nucleotides, the CDR3 is TGTGCCACCGCTGCTCTGGGAGGACTCCGGGAAGCTTTCTTT.

This chain connects TRBV19 to TRBJ2-5; 7 positions match TRBD1. CDR3 length: 17 residues. Trimming at V came to 7 bases and at J to 2 bases, leaving 16 bases not matched to a gene. From germline, CDR1 is LNHDA and CDR2 SQIVND (reference sequence). The CDR3 loop reads CASTTGIRPHFQETQYF. The DNA for the CDR3 is TGTGCCAGTACGACAGGGATCCGACCCCATTTTCAAGAGACCCAGTACTTC.

The V and J genes are TRBV19 and TRBJ1-5, with D unresolved. V dropped 5 bases and J dropped 7 bases, with 12 bases sitting between them. The CDR3 loop spans 13 amino acids. Germline CDR1 LNHDA, CDR2 SQIVND (reference sequence). In DNA, the CDR3 is TGTGCCAGTAGTTGGGAGAGAGGGCAGCCCCAGCATTTT. Translation gives CASSWERGQPQHF. Supplemented by reference TRBV19 and TRBJ1-5, the full variable domain reads DGGITQSPKYLFRKEGQNVTLSCEQNLNHDAMYWYRQDPGQGLRLIYYSQIVNDFQKGDIAEGYSVSREKKESFPLTVTSAQKNPTAFYLCASSWERGQPQHFGDGTRLSIL.

The chain recombines TRBV5-4 with TRBJ2-5, with 11 bases identical to TRBD1. Germline values: CDR1 SGHNT, CDR2 YYREEE (reference sequence). With V trimmed by 1 base and J by 5 bases, 10 bases remained unmatched. The CDR3 is 17 residues long. The CDR3 sequence is CASSLKIGTGGTETQYF. The CDR3 bases are TGTGCCAGCAGCTTGAAGATTGGGACAGGGGGGACGGAGACCCAGTACTTC.

The CDR3: CAISESGTGNGNTIYF. The CDR3 coding sequence is TGTGCCATCAGTGAGTCGGGGACAGGGAATGGAAACACCATATATTTT. The V call is TRBV10-3, the J call TRBJ1-3; 9 bases fit TRBD1. Germline CDR1 is ENHRY and CDR2 is SYGVKD. Trimming at V came to 0 bases and at J to 3 bases, leaving 3 bases not matched to a gene. The CDR3 is made up of 16 amino acids.

The CDR3 nucleotides read TGTGCCAGCAGACGGAACAGAAACCAAGAGACCCAGTACTTC. Its protein is CASRRNRNQETQYF. The V call is TRBV6-5, the J call TRBJ2-5, with D uncertain. CDR1 and CDR2 (germline): MNHEY, SVGAGI. The ends were cut back, 6 bases at V and 0 bases at J, with 11 bases in the middle. This CDR3 is built from 14 residues.

The chain combines TRBV6-1 with TRBJ1-2; TRBD1 might be the D (5 bases). Germline CDR1 reads MNHNS; CDR2 reads SASEGT. V was clipped by 2 bases and J by 5 bases, with 21 bases between them. CDR3 length equals 17 residues. This chain's CDR3 is CASSEIRWEGTEYGYTF. DNA for the CDR3: TGTGCCAGCAGTGAAATTCGCTGGGAGGGGACGGAGTATGGCTACACCTTC.

This chain joins TRBV5-1 and TRBJ2-7; D is unclear. The V end was cut by 0 bases, the J end by 7 bases, with 14 bases between. This CDR3 is built from 14 residues. Germline V gene lookup returns CDR1 SGHRS and CDR2 YFSETQ. CDR3 sequence: CASSLAPEAAEQYV. CDR3 nucleotide sequence: TGCGCCAGCAGCTTGGCCCCAGAGGCCGCTGAGCAGTACGTC.

This clone was recorded a few times. The chain combines TRBV6-1 with TRBJ1-1, with 9 bases aligning to TRBD1. V was clipped by 2 bases and J by 1 base; unmatched bases: 20. This CDR3 is 21 amino acids long. CDR1 MNHNS and CDR2 SASEGT come from the germline V gene. The CDR3 is CASSERDHEYRDRERNTEAFF. For the CDR3, the DNA is TGTGCCAGCAGTGAAAGGGACCATGAATACCGGGACAGGGAGAGGAACACTGAAGCTTTCTTT.

This clone has a handful of counts. V usage is TRBV21-1 and J usage is TRBJ1-5; the table's D gene call, TRBD1, was not cross checked with the DNA. TRBV21-1 represents a pseudogene. This CDR3 comprises 14 residues. The CDR3 DNA follows: TGTGCCAGCAGCCCGACAGGGGGCAGGCAGCCCCAGCATTTT. This sequence encodes CASSPTGGRQPQHF.

V gene TRBV3-1 (or the pseudogene TRBV3-2) combines with J gene TRBJ1-5; the D gene is possibly TRBD1 (5 bases). Trimming removed 2 bases from V and 4 bases from J, with 12 bases in between. The CDR3 is 15 residues long. Germline CDR1 is LGHDT and CDR2 is YNNKEL (reference sequence). Written as DNA, the CDR3 is TGTGCCAGCAGCCAAACGGCGGGGCAGAATCAGCCCCAGCATTTT. Translated, it gives CASSQTAGQNQPQHF.

The chain combines TRBV4-1 with TRBJ1-5; 7 positions match TRBD1. Germline V gives CDR1 MGHRA, CDR2 YSYEKL. CDR3 length equals 14 residues. V lost 2 bases, J lost 7 bases, and 5 bases stayed unmatched. The CDR3 here is CASSQTTGEQPQHF. The CDR3 DNA reads as TGCGCCAGCAGCCAAACCACAGGGGAACAGCCCCAGCATTTT.

CDR3 nucleotide sequence: TGCGCCAGCAGCCTCACCACCCTAGCGGGAGAAAGCGGGGAGCTGTTTTTT. Translation gives CASSLTTLAGESGELFF. The V gene is TRBV4-1, the J gene TRBJ2-2; 10 bases agree with TRBD2. V shed 4 bases, J shed 7 bases, and the junction held 12 bases outside the gene matches. The germline V gene encodes CDR1 MGHRA and CDR2 YSYEKL. This CDR3 has 17 residues.